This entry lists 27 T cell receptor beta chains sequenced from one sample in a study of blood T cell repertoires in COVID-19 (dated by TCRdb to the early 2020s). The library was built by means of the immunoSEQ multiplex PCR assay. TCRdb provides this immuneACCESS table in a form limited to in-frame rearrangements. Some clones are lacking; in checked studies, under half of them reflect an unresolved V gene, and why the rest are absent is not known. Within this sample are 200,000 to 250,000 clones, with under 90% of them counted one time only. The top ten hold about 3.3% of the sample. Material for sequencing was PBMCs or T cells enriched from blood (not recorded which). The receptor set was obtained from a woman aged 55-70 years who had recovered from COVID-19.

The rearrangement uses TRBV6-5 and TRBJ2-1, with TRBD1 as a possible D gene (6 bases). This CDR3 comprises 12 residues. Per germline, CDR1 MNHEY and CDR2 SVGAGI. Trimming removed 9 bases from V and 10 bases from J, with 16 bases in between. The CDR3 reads CARQGVPLEQFF. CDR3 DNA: TGTGCCAGACAGGGAGTGCCTTTGGAGCAGTTCTTC.

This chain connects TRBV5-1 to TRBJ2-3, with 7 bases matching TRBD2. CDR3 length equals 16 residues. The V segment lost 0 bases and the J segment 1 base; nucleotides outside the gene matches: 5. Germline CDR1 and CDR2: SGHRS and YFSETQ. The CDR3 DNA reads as TGCGCCAGCAGCTTGGTCCCTAGCGGACGCACAGATACGCAGTATTTT. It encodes CASSLVPSGRTDTQYF.

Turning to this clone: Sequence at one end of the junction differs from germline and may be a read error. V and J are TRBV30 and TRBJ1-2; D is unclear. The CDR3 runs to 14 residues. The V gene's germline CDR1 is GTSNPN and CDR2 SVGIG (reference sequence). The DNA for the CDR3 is TGTGCCTGGAAAAGGGAATCTAGCCAGGCGAGCTTGGGCTTC. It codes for CAWKRESSQASLGF.

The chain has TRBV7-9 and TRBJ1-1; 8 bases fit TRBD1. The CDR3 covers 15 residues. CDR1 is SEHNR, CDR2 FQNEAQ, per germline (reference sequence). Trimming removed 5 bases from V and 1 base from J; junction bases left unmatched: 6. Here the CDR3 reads CASSTDRGANTEAFF. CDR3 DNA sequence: TGTGCCAGCAGCACTGACAGGGGCGCGAACACTGAAGCTTTCTTT.

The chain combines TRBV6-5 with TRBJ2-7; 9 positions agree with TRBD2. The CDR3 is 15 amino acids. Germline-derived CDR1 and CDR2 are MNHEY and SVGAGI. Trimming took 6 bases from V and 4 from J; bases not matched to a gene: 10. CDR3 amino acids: CASRQLTSGDYEQYF. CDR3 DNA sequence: TGTGCCAGCAGACAATTGACTAGCGGTGATTACGAGCAGTACTTC.

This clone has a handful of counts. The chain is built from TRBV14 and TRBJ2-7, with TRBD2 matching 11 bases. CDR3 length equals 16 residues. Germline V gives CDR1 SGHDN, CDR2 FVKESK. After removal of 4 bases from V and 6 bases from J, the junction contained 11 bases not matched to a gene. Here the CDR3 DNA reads TGTGCCAGCAGCCCCCGGATTAGCGGGAGGGCGGCCGAGCAGTACTTC. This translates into CASSPRISGRAAEQYF.

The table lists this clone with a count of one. CDR3 nucleotide sequence: TGTGCCAGCAGCTACAGCGGGAGGGCCGATGAGCAGTTCTTC. Translating it yields CASSYSGRADEQFF. This chain uses TRBV7-6 with TRBJ2-1; 10 bases map to TRBD2. Germline lookup yields CDR1 SGHVS and CDR2 FNYEAQ. The V gene end was trimmed by 4 bases and the J gene end by 8 bases; junction bases not matched to a gene: 5. CDR3 length equals 14 residues.

The CDR3 is CASIETVWGVETQYF. CDR3 bases: TGTGCCAGCATCGAAACTGTTTGGGGCGTGGAGACCCAGTACTTC. The gene calls are TRBV6-5 and TRBJ2-5, with D tentatively TRBD1 (5 bases). V was pared by 7 bases and J by 5 bases, with 20 bases between. CDR1 is MNHEY and CDR2 is SVGAGI in the germline V gene. The CDR3 sequence is 15 residues long.

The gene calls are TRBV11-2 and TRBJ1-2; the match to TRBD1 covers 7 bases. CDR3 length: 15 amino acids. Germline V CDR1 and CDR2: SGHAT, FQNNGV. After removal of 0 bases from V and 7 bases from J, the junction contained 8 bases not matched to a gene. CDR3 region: CASSLELEGARGYTF. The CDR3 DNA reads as TGTGCCAGCAGCTTAGAGCTGGAGGGGGCGCGTGGCTACACCTTC.

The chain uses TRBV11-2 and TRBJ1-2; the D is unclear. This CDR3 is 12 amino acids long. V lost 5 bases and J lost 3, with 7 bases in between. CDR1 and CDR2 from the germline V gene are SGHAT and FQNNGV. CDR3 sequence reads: CASSLGDYGYTF. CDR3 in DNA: TGTGCCAGCAGCCTCGGGGACTATGGCTACACCTTC. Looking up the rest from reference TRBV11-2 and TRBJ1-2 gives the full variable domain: EAGVAQSPRYKIIEKRQSVAFWCNPISGHATLYWYQQILGQGPKLLIQFQNNGVVDDSQLPKDRFSAERLKGVDSTLKIQPAKLEDSAVYLCASSLGDYGYTFGSGTRLTVV.

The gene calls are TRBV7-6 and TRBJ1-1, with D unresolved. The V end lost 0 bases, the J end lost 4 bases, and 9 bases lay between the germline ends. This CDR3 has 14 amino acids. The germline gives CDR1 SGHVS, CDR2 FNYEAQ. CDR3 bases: TGTGCCAGCAGCTTAGCCGAAGGGAGCACTGAAGCTTTCTTT. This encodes CASSLAEGSTEAFF.

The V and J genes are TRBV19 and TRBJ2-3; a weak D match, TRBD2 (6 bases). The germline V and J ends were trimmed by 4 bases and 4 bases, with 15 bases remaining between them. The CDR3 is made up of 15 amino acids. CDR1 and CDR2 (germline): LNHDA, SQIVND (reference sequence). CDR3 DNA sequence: TGTGCCAGTAGTACTTCCCGGGACTCAGCAGATACGCAGTATTTT. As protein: CASSTSRDSADTQYF.

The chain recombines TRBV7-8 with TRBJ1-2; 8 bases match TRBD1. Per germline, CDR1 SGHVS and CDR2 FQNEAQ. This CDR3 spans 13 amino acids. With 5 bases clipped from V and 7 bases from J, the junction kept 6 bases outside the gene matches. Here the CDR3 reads CASSREGQAGYTF. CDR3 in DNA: TGTGCCAGCAGCCGGGAGGGACAGGCTGGCTACACCTTC.

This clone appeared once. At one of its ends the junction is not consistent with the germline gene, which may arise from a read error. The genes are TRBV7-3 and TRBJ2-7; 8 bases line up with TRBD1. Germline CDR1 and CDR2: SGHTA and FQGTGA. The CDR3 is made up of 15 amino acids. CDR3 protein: CASSPWAGGSHEQYF. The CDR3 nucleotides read TGTGCCAGCAGCCCATGGGCAGGGGGCTCCCACGAGCAGTACTTC.

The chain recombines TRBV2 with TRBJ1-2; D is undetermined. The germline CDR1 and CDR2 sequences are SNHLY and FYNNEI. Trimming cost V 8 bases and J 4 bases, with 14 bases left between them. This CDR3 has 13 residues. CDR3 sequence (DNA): TGTGCCAGCGGGTCGAAGACTACCTATGGCTACACCTTC. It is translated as CASGSKTTYGYTF.

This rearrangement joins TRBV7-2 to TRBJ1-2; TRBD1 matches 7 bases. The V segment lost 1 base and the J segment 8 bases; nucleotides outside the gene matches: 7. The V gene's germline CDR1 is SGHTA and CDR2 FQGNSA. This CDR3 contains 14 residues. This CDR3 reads CASSLGWSGGGYTF. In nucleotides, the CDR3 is TGTGCCAGCAGCTTAGGATGGTCAGGGGGAGGCTACACCTTC.

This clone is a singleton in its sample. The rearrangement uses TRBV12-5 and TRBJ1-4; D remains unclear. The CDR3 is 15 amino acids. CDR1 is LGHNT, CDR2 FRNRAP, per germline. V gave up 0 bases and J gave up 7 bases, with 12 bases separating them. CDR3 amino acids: CASGLVLGGGEKLFF. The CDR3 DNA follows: TGTGCTAGTGGTTTGGTACTCGGCGGTGGTGAAAAACTGTTTTTT.

The CDR3 region is CASSLDLGPRDTIYF. The CDR3 region has the DNA TGTGCCAGCAGCTTAGATTTGGGGCCCCGGGACACCATATATTTT. The rearrangement uses TRBV11-2 and TRBJ1-3; D perhaps matches TRBD1 (5 bases). V was pared by 0 bases and J by 8 bases, with 14 bases between. Germline V gives CDR1 SGHAT, CDR2 FQNNGV. This CDR3 spans 15 amino acids.

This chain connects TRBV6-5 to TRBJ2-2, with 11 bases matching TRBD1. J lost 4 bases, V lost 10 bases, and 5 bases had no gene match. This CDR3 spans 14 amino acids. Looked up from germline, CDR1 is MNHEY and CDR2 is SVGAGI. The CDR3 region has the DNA TGTGCCACCCGGGACAGGGGGACCACCGGGGAGCTGTTTTTT. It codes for CATRDRGTTGELFF.

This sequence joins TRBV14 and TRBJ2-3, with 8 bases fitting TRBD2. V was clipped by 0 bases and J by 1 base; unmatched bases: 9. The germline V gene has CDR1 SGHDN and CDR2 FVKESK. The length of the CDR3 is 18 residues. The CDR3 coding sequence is TGTGCCAGCAGCCAAGAAGGCTCCCTGCGGGGGGGCACAGATACGCAGTATTTT. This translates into CASSQEGSLRGGTDTQYF.

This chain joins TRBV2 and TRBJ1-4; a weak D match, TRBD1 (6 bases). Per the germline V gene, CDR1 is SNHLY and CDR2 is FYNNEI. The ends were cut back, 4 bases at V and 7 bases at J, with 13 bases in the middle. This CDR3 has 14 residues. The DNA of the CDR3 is TGTGCCAGCAGTGCGGTACAGGGTCCTGAAAAACTGTTTTTT. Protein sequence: CASSAVQGPEKLFF.

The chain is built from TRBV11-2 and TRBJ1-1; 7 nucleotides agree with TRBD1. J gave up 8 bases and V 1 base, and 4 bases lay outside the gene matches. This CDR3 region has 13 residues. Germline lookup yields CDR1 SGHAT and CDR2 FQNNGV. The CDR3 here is CASSLGGGLEAFF. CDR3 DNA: TGTGCCAGCAGCTTAGGAGGGGGCCTAGAAGCTTTCTTT.

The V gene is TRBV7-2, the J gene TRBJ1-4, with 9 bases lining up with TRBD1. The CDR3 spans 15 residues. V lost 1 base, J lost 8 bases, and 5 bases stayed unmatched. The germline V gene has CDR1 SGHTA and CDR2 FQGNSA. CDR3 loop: CASSLVWTGVEKLFF. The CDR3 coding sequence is TGTGCCAGCAGCTTAGTCTGGACAGGGGTGGAAAAACTGTTTTTT.

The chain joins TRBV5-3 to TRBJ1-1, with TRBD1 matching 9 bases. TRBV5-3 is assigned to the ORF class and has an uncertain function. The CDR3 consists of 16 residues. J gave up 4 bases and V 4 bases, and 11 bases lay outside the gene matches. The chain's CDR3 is CARSPLALTGGTEAFF. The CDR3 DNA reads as TGTGCCAGAAGCCCCCTGGCCCTGACAGGGGGCACTGAAGCTTTCTTT.

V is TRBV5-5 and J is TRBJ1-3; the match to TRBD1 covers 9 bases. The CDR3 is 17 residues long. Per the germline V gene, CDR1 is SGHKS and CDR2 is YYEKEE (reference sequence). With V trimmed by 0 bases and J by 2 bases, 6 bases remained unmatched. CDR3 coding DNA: TGTGCCAGCAGCTTGGATAGCGACAGGGGGGCTGGAAACACCATATATTTT. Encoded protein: CASSLDSDRGAGNTIYF.

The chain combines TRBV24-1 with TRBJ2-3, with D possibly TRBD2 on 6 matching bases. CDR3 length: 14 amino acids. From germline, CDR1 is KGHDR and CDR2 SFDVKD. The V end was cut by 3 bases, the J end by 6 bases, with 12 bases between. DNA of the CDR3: TGTGCCACCAGTGATGGGCTAGCGCTGGATACGCAGTATTTT. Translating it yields CATSDGLALDTQYF.

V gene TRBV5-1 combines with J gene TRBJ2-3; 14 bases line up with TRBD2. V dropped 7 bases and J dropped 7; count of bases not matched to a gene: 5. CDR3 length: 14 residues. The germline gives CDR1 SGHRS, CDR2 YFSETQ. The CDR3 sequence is CASLGTSGGNTQYF. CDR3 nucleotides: TGCGCCAGCCTCGGGACTAGCGGGGGAAATACGCAGTATTTT.